A selection of T cell receptor beta chains follows, all from one sample in a study of T cell changes during pregnancy in multiple sclerosis. The method was immunoSEQ multiplex PCR; TCRdb's version includes in-frame clones alone and lacks a portion of them. The data contain about 26,000 clones, approximately 92% of them singletons. Here the sequenced sample was CD8+ T cells from peripheral blood mononuclear cells, taken in the second trimester of pregnancy. These receptors all stem from a female donor with multiple sclerosis, enrolled in a pregnancy study. The CDR3 runs from the conserved cysteine through the conserved F or W. The D gene is left open where the match is weak. Expanded clones get a size class; other rows say once, few or many, or leave the size out.

j_call clone_size v_call d_call cdr3_nt cdr3_aa
TRBJ2-7 - TRBV4-3 TRBD2 TGCGCCAGCAGCCTTGGGGCGGGAGGGGGATACGAGCAGTACTTC CASSLGAGGGYEQYF
TRBJ2-7 - TRBV27 - TGTGCCAGCAGTTTTATTCTGCACTCCGACTACGAGCAGTACTTC CASSFILHSDYEQYF
TRBJ2-7 - TRBV6-5 TRBD1 TGTGCCAGCAGTCAGACAGGGGTGGGCTACGAGCAGTACTTC CASSQTGVGYEQYF
TRBJ2-2 - TRBV27 TRBD1 TGTGCCAGCAGTTTAGGCCCCACCGGGACAGGGCGTACCGGGGAGCTGTTTTTT CASSLGPTGTGRTGELFF
TRBJ2-4 - TRBV28 - TGTGCCAGCAGCACACAGGGAAACATTCAGTACTTC CASSTQGNIQYF
TRBJ2-1 - TRBV27 - TGTGCCAGCAGTTCGAGCGATGAGCAGTTCTTC CASSSSDEQFF
TRBJ2-7 - TRBV29-1 TRBD1 TGCAGCGCCTGTACGGGACAGGGATTATACGAGCAGTACTTC CSACTGQGLYEQYF
TRBJ1-6 - TRBV15 TRBD1 TGTGCCACCAGCAGACTCGGACAGGAGAGTTCACCCCTCCACTTT CATSRLGQESSPLHF
TRBJ2-1 - TRBV28 TRBD2 TGTGCCAGCAGTTTCCTAGCGGCTTCCTACAATGAGCAGTTCTTC CASSFLAASYNEQFF
TRBJ1-1 once TRBV28 - TGTGCCAGCAGTTTCCTTCTCGGGGTGAACACTGAAGCTTTCTTT CASSFLLGVNTEAFF
TRBJ1-2 - TRBV2 TRBD1 TGTGCCAGCAGTGCCCTGGGGTGGGGACAGGATGGCTACACCTTC CASSALGWGQDGYTF
TRBJ2-7 medium-sized TRBV2 - TGTGCCAGCAGCCTAGGTGCAAACCCCTACGAGCAGTACTTC CASSLGANPYEQYF
TRBJ1-2 - TRBV27 TRBD1 TGTGCCAGCAGCCTGACAGGGGCCCTCCAGGGCTACACCTTC CASSLTGALQGYTF
TRBJ2-7 - TRBV5-4 TRBD1 TGTGCCAGCAGCTTAGGCAGGGGGCCCTACGAGCAGTACTTC CASSLGRGPYEQYF
TRBJ2-7 few TRBV6-1 - TGTGCCAGCAGTGAAACAGGTGACGAGCAGTACTTC CASSETGDEQYF
TRBJ2-7 - TRBV27 - TGTGCCAGCAGTTTATCCTCGACAGCGCGCGAGCAGTACTTC CASSLSSTAREQYF
TRBJ2-5 - TRBV11-3 TRBD2 TGTGCCAGCAGCTTAGGATCCGCGGGAGGGAGAGAGACCCAGTACTTC CASSLGSAGGRETQYF
TRBJ1-1 - TRBV10-1 - TGCGCCAGCAATAGACCTATAGGGGGTGAAGCTTTCTTT CASNRPIGGEAFF
TRBJ2-7 - TRBV7-8 - TGTGCCAGCAGCTTCGAAGGGGCCTACGAGCAGTACTTC CASSFEGAYEQYF
TRBJ2-7 - TRBV19 - TGTGCCAGTAGTATGCGGTTAGACTCCTACGAGCAGTACTTC CASSMRLDSYEQYF
TRBJ2-1 once TRBV27 TRBD1 TGTGCCAGCAGCGACCGGACAGGGGGCTACAATGAGCAGTTCTTC CASSDRTGGYNEQFF
TRBJ2-1 once TRBV6-5 TRBD1 TGTGCCAGCAGTTATAGGTGGGACAGGGCGGTTTATGAGCAGTTCTTC CASSYRWDRAVYEQFF
TRBJ2-4 - TRBV28 - TGTGCCAGCAGTTACAACAAAAACATTCAGTACTTC CASSYNKNIQYF
TRBJ2-3 - TRBV5-6 TRBD2 TGTGCCAGCAGCTCGGGACTAGCGGGAGCAGATACGCAGTATTTT CASSSGLAGADTQYF
TRBJ2-5 - TRBV15 - TGTGCCACCAGCAGCCGGGAGCAAGAGACCCAGTACTTC CATSSREQETQYF
TRBJ2-1 - TRBV12-2 - TGTGCAAGTCGCCGACCTCTTCCGCGGGAGGGCCTCTATGAGCAGTTCTTC CASRRPLPREGLYEQFF